The source of this T cell receptor beta chain is a study of blood T cell repertoires in COVID-19 (dated by TCRdb to 2018 to 2020). Concerning the study at large: The collaborator samples originated in the United States, Italy and Spain and spanned the acute and convalescent phases of COVID-19. Subjects who had been exposed to COVID-19, were actively infected with it, or had recovered from it provided the deeply sampled blood TCRbeta repertoires that made up the dataset. The sample metadata nearly always contained a de-identified subject ID, COVID-19 status, age in years and sex. The prospective study material was composed of cDNA or gDNA derived from T cells, B-cell-depleted T cells, or PBMCs. HLA class I and class II types, where available, came from metadata supplied by the sample provider rather than from assay-based typing. Samples came from the ongoing ImmuneRACE study (first 160 participants) plus 1,254 subjects from 6 global collaborators. The repertoires were released in a freely available public database meant as a resource for research on the immune response to SARS-CoV-2. Broader findings and caveats from the paper: The amount of clinical and demographic metadata varied by source and participant and was provided uncurated.

With respect to this clone: This clone's antigen is unknown. No qualities accompany the bases; no much larger clone lies one base away.

TCRbeta CDR3 regions were amplified from genomic DNA by means of the immunoSEQ Assay, a bias-controlled multiplex PCR. The study's processing was this. The number of nucleated cells in each sample was estimated by amplification of reference gene primers within the assay. To quantify the absolute abundance of each unique TCRbeta CDR3 rearrangement, sequence reads were collapsed and filtered. Productive Simpson clonality was computed per sample as the square root of Simpson's diversity index over productive rearrangements. This immuneACCESS table, as held by TCRdb, lists in-frame sequences with V and J called but not all clones. Of the missing ones, under half trace to an unresolved V gene in checked studies; the others have no known cause. The V and J calls and clone size were taken over from that table, and D and trimming were inferred from the DNA. A total of 140,000 to 150,000 clones appear in this sample, around 91% of them only once. Jointly, the top ten make up 13% of the sample.

At one collaborating source in Seattle, patients were enrolled during active infection and were followed longitudinally through the course of disease. Whole blood was collected in K2EDTA tubes by collaborating institutions according to the institutions' own protocols. For TCRbeta analysis, collaborator samples were shipped as frozen whole blood, as isolated PBMCs, or as DNA extracted from either sample type. This TCR was sampled from a man younger than 30 with COVID-19, enrolled during active disease. Sequences were obtained from peripheral blood.

Here is the DNA: TGTGCCAGCAGCCAATGGGCCTTGAACACCGGGGAGCTGTTTTTT. The translation is CASSQWALNTGELFF. The rearranged segments are TRBV14 and TRBJ2-2; a confident D gene designation cannot be given. V is shortened by 2 bases, J by 1 base, and the region joining them spans 8 bases. According to the germline V gene, CDR1 reads SGHDN and CDR2 reads FVKESK. Spanning cysteine to phenylalanine, the CDR3 consists of 15 amino acids. Only the CDR3 region is kept as DNA, spanning 45 bases read in frame from base 1.